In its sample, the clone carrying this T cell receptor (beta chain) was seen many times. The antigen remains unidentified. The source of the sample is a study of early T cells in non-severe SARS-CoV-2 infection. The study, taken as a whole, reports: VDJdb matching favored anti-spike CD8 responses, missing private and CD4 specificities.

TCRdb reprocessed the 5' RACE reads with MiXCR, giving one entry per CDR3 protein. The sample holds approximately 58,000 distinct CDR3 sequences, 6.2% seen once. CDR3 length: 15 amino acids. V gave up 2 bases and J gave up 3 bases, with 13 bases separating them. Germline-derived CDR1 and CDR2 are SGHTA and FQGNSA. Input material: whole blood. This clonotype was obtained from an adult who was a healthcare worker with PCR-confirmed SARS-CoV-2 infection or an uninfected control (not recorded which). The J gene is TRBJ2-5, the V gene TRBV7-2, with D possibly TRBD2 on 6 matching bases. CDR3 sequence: CASSLRAGGKETQYF. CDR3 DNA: TGTGCCAGCAGCTTAAGAGCTGGAGGGAAAGAGACCCAGTACTTC.